The next 29 T cell receptor beta chains were all read from a single sample in a study of blood T cell repertoires in COVID-19 (dated by TCRdb to the early 2020s). The method behind the library was the immunoSEQ multiplex PCR assay. The immuneACCESS repertoire file appears here via TCRdb, limited to in-frame rearrangements. These files lack a portion of the clones; in checked studies, under half of the deficit traces to unresolved V genes, and the cause of the others is not known. The sample table lists approximately 100,000 clones, approximately 91% of them with a count of one. 17% of the sample is in the top ten clones. The source material was peripheral blood. Receptors originate from a man in his forties or fifties with acute or convalescent COVID-19.

V and J are TRBV5-1 and TRBJ1-4; D is perhaps TRBD1 (5 bases). The CDR3 runs 15 residues. CDR1 is SGHRS and CDR2 is YFSETQ in the germline V gene. Trimming shortened V by 5 bases and J by 7 bases, and 18 bases separated the two germline ends. The CDR3 is CASRGSGLTSEKLFF. The CDR3 nucleotides read TGCGCCAGCAGAGGTTCGGGACTTACCTCTGAAAAACTGTTTTTT.

This chain connects TRBV10-1 to TRBJ1-2, with D unclear. CDR3 length equals 12 residues. Looked up from germline, CDR1 is WNHNN and CDR2 is SYGVQD (reference sequence). Trimming removed 3 bases at V and 1 base at J, with 3 bases between. The chain's CDR3 is CASSDNNYGYTF. CDR3 nucleotide sequence: TGCGCCAGCAGTGACAATAACTATGGCTACACCTTC.

The sample holds one count of this clone. The rearrangement joins TRBV28 to TRBJ1-2, with TRBD1 matching 10 bases. Germline V gives CDR1 MDHEN, CDR2 SYDVKM. The CDR3 is 17 residues long. V lost 1 base, J lost 4 bases, and 9 bases stayed unmatched. In nucleotides, the CDR3 is TGTGCCAGCAGTTTATCCCGACAGGGGGCGAATATCTATGGCTACACCTTC. As protein: CASSLSRQGANIYGYTF.

The chain has TRBV18 and TRBJ2-7; D might be TRBD1 (6 bases). Germline assignment: CDR1 KGHSH and CDR2 LQKENI. Trimming removed 0 bases at V and 0 bases at J, with 15 bases between. This CDR3 is 17 amino acids long. CDR3 region: CASSPPRTGPSSYEQYF. In DNA, the CDR3 is TGTGCCAGCTCACCACCGAGAACAGGGCCCTCCTCCTACGAGCAGTACTTC. The full variable domain, in which reference TRBV18 and TRBJ2-7 provide the parts outside the CDR3, is NAGVMQNPRHLVRRRGQEARLRCSPMKGHSHVYWYRQLPEEGLKFMVYLQKENIIDESGMPKERFSAEFPKEGPSILRIQQVVRGDSAAYFCASSPPRTGPSSYEQYFGPGTRLTVT.

V is TRBV28 and J is TRBJ1-5, with TRBD1 identical over 9 bases. Germline CDR1 and CDR2: MDHEN and SYDVKM. The CDR3 consists of 16 residues. V lost 0 bases, J lost 3 bases, and 3 bases stayed unmatched. The CDR3 spells CASSLWGQGNNQPQHF. As DNA, the CDR3 is TGTGCCAGCAGTTTATGGGGACAGGGAAACAATCAGCCCCAGCATTTT.

The chain recombines TRBV5-1 with TRBJ2-2; D unresolved. Trimming stripped 2 bases from V and 2 bases from J, with 7 bases between. Per germline, CDR1 SGHRS and CDR2 YFSETQ. This CDR3 has 14 amino acids. In DNA form, the CDR3 reads TGCGCCAGCAGCTTATCTCTTAACACCGGGGAGCTGTTTTTT. This translates into CASSLSLNTGELFF.

The chain is built from TRBV11-1 and TRBJ1-1, with TRBD1 identical over 9 bases. Losses at the gene ends were 2 bases for V and 1 base for J; bases not matched to a gene: 2. The V gene's germline CDR1 is SGHAT and CDR2 FQDESV (reference sequence). The CDR3 runs 15 residues. CDR3 in DNA: TGTGCCAGCAGCTTAAACAGGGGGCGGAACACTGAAGCTTTCTTT. This codes for CASSLNRGRNTEAFF.

The chain links TRBV27 to TRBJ1-6, with TRBD1 matching 7 bases. With V trimmed by 5 bases and J by 10 bases, 20 bases remained unmatched. The V gene's germline CDR1 is MNHEY and CDR2 SMNVEV (reference sequence). This CDR3 has 18 residues. DNA of the CDR3: TGTGCCAGCAGTCTTCGTCAGGGGGTTTCATATAGGGTATCACCCCTCCACTTT. This translates into CASSLRQGVSYRVSPLHF.

This clone came up a few times. The V gene is TRBV7-9, the J gene TRBJ1-2; 8 positions match TRBD1. Germline V gene sequence: CDR1 SEHNR, CDR2 FQNEAQ (reference sequence). This CDR3 comprises 15 residues. With 5 bases clipped from V and 4 bases from J, the junction kept 9 bases outside the gene matches. The CDR3 reads CASSPRQGTGYGYTF. The CDR3 DNA reads as TGTGCCAGCAGCCCCCGACAGGGGACGGGCTATGGCTACACCTTC.

The rearrangement links TRBV6-5 to TRBJ1-4; D possibly corresponds to TRBD1 (6 bases). Germline V lookup: CDR1 MNHEY, CDR2 SVGAGI. V was clipped by 0 bases and J by 8 bases, with 13 bases between them. The CDR3 totals 15 residues. This CDR3 is CASSYSGAREEKLFF. In nucleotides, the CDR3 is TGTGCCAGCAGTTACTCGGGGGCCAGGGAAGAAAAACTGTTTTTT.

This clone was detected only once. The genes are TRBV5-5 and TRBJ1-3, with D possibly matching TRBD1 (5 bases). The CDR3 runs to 17 residues. Trimming pared 3 bases from V and 0 bases from J, leaving 16 bases between. The germline CDR1 and CDR2 sequences are SGHKS and YYEKEE (reference sequence). CDR3 residues: CASSSQVGPFSGNTIYF. CDR3 coding DNA: TGTGCCAGCAGCTCCCAGGTGGGGCCCTTCTCTGGAAACACCATATATTTT.

CDR3 bases: TGTGCCAGCACCGCTCCCAGGCCGCGGAACACTGAAGCTTTCTTT. Protein: CASTAPRPRNTEAFF. The chain carries TRBV7-9 and TRBJ1-1; D call uncertain. V shed 7 bases and J shed 1 base, with 16 bases lying between them. CDR3 length equals 15 residues. Germline lookup yields CDR1 SEHNR and CDR2 FQNEAQ (reference sequence).

Only one count was recorded for this clone. This chain joins TRBV6-1 and TRBJ2-3, with TRBD2 identical over 16 bases. In germline, CDR1 is MNHNS, CDR2 SASEGT. The CDR3 spans 18 residues. The J segment lost 4 bases and the V segment lost 3 bases, leaving 7 bases of the junction unmatched. The CDR3 DNA is TGTGCCAGCAGTGACATGGGACTAGCGGGGGGGTTCCCAGATACGCAGTATTTT. It translates to CASSDMGLAGGFPDTQYF.

The chain carries TRBV5-1 and TRBJ1-1; D is ambiguous. The germline V gene has CDR1 SGHRS and CDR2 YFSETQ. V was clipped by 3 bases and J by 1 base, with 4 bases between them. The CDR3 sequence is 12 residues long. CDR3 nucleotides: TGCGCCAGCAGCTCCGGGAACACTGAAGCTTTCTTT. As protein: CASSSGNTEAFF. Combining the CDR3 with reference TRBV5-1 and TRBJ1-1 gives the whole variable domain KAGVTQTPRYLIKTRGQQVTLSCSPISGHRSVSWYQQTPGQGLQFLFEYFSETQRNKGNFPGRFSGRQFSNSRSEMNVSTLELGDSALYLCASSSGNTEAFFGQGTRLTVV.

The rearrangement joins TRBV30 to TRBJ1-6; 8 bases match TRBD1. The CDR3 covers 15 residues. Germline values: CDR1 GTSNPN, CDR2 SVGIG (reference sequence). V was pared by 1 base and J by 7 bases, with 6 bases of the junction left unmatched. CDR3: CAWSAQGAFNSPLHF. CDR3 sequence (DNA): TGTGCCTGGAGTGCGCAGGGGGCCTTCAATTCACCCCTCCACTTT.

This clone was seen a few times. The rearrangement uses TRBV6-2 or TRBV6-3 and TRBJ2-3; D perhaps matches TRBD2 (7 bases). This CDR3 has 16 amino acids. Deletions cut 3 bases from V and 2 bases from J, with 15 bases between. Germline lookup yields CDR1 MNHEY and CDR2 SVGEGT. CDR3 sequence: CASSYPAGAPTDTQYF. The DNA for the CDR3 is TGTGCCAGCAGTTATCCGGCGGGGGCCCCCACAGATACGCAGTATTTT.

V gene TRBV2 combines with J gene TRBJ1-4; 7 bases line up with TRBD1. Looked up from germline, CDR1 is SNHLY and CDR2 is FYNNEI. V trimming: 1 base; J trimming: 7 bases; junction bases outside the gene matches: 3. The CDR3 has 14 amino acids. CDR3 sequence: CASSEDSGGEKLFF. The CDR3 DNA reads TGTGCCAGCAGTGAAGATTCAGGGGGTGAAAAACTGTTTTTT.

This clone was counted a few times. The chain uses TRBV7-2 and TRBJ1-5, with a weak D call TRBD1 (5 bases). This CDR3 comprises 15 residues. V was clipped by 1 base and J by 4 bases, with 11 bases between them. CDR1 is SGHTA and CDR2 is FQGNSA in the germline V gene. CDR3 nucleotides: TGTGCCAGCAGCTTAGTCAGGGCGGTGAATCAGCCCCAGCATTTT. Its protein product is CASSLVRAVNQPQHF.

This chain uses TRBV5-4 with TRBJ1-2; D gene ambiguous. Germline lookup yields CDR1 SGHNT and CDR2 YYREEE (reference sequence). The CDR3 has 13 amino acids. The V end lost 2 bases, the J end lost 7 bases, and 12 bases lay between the germline ends. The CDR3 DNA reads as TGTGCCAGCAGCTTCGAAGGACTTAGTGGCTACACCTTC. It yields the protein CASSFEGLSGYTF.

The chain recombines TRBV18 with TRBJ1-2; perhaps TRBD1 as D (5 bases). Germline assignment: CDR1 KGHSH and CDR2 LQKENI. This CDR3 has 14 residues. V gave up 3 bases and J gave up 6 bases, with 14 bases separating them. CDR3 sequence (DNA): TGTGCCAGCTCACCCCTGGACACTCTGAATGGCTACACCTTC. It translates to CASSPLDTLNGYTF.

V is TRBV5-6 and J is TRBJ2-2; the match to TRBD2 covers 16 bases. J lost 3 bases, V lost 4 bases, and 6 bases had no gene match. The CDR3 contains 18 residues. The germline V gene encodes CDR1 SGHDT and CDR2 YYEEEE. The CDR3 is CASSPGLAGGPYTGELFF. The DNA of the CDR3 is TGTGCCAGCAGCCCGGGACTAGCGGGGGGGCCTTACACCGGGGAGCTGTTTTTT.

The chain has TRBV19 and TRBJ1-5; 8 bases agree with TRBD1. The V gene end was trimmed by 4 bases and the J gene end by 3 bases; junction bases not matched to a gene: 5. The CDR3 loop spans 15 amino acids. CDR1 is LNHDA, CDR2 SQIVND, per germline (reference sequence). The CDR3 spells CASSTTGGTNQPQHF. The CDR3 bases are TGTGCCAGTAGTACTACAGGGGGGACCAATCAGCCCCAGCATTTT.

The chain uses TRBV6-5 and TRBJ2-7; 10 bases map to TRBD1. V shed 6 bases, J shed 7 bases, and the junction held 12 bases outside the gene matches. The CDR3 loop spans 15 amino acids. The germline V gene encodes CDR1 MNHEY and CDR2 SVGAGI. The CDR3 reads CASSPYRDRGREQYF. The CDR3 DNA is TGTGCCAGCAGCCCGTACCGGGACAGGGGCCGAGAGCAGTACTTC.

The chain joins TRBV18 to TRBJ1-4, with D possibly TRBD1 on 6 matching bases. CDR1 KGHSH and CDR2 LQKENI come from the germline V gene. The CDR3 is made up of 14 amino acids. The V end was cut by 3 bases, the J end by 7 bases, with 12 bases between. As DNA, the CDR3 is TGTGCCAGCTCACCCGGGGGGCAAAGTGAAAAACTGTTTTTT. Its protein is CASSPGGQSEKLFF.

The J gene is TRBJ2-1, the V gene TRBV11-2; possible D gene TRBD1, 5 bases. Germline V gene lookup returns CDR1 SGHAT and CDR2 FQNNGV. The CDR3 contains 13 residues. The germline V and J ends were trimmed by 1 base and 15 bases, with 16 bases remaining between them. The CDR3 sequence: CASSLVPPGYPFF. The CDR3 region has the DNA TGTGCCAGCAGCTTAGTTCCCCCAGGGTATCCGTTCTTC.

This clone was observed a single time. The V call is TRBV21-1, the J call TRBJ1-2. TRBV21-1 is a known pseudogene. The CDR3 sequence is 14 residues long. The CDR3 here is CASSKGEMVYGYTF. The CDR3 DNA is TGTGCCAGCAGCAAAGGCGAGATGGTGTATGGCTACACCTTC.

V and J are TRBV7-8 and TRBJ1-6, with no clear D. The CDR3 is 16 residues long. Trimming left V 2 bases short and J 0 bases short, with 8 bases between. Germline V gene sequence: CDR1 SGHVS, CDR2 FQNEAQ. The CDR3 region is CASSLTQFSYNSPLHF. The CDR3 coding sequence is TGTGCCAGCAGCTTAACACAGTTCTCCTATAATTCACCCCTCCACTTT.

The rearrangement joins TRBV11-2 to TRBJ1-5; D uncertain. CDR3 length: 13 amino acids. CDR1 is SGHAT and CDR2 is FQNNGV in the germline V gene. Trimming took 5 bases from V and 5 from J, leaving 10 bases between them. The CDR3 region is CASSLKLDQPQHF. The CDR3 DNA sequence: TGTGCCAGCAGCCTGAAACTCGATCAGCCCCAGCATTTT. Drawing the rest from reference TRBV11-2 and TRBJ1-5, the complete variable domain is EAGVAQSPRYKIIEKRQSVAFWCNPISGHATLYWYQQILGQGPKLLIQFQNNGVVDDSQLPKDRFSAERLKGVDSTLKIQPAKLEDSAVYLCASSLKLDQPQHFGDGTRLSIL.

This chain links TRBV3-1 (or the pseudogene TRBV3-2) with TRBJ1-3, with 7 nucleotides matching TRBD1. Germline V gene sequence: CDR1 LGHDT, CDR2 YNNKEL (reference sequence). The CDR3 runs 16 residues. Trimming took 1 base from V and 4 from J; bases not matched to a gene: 7. Here the CDR3 reads CASSQVRGVEGNTIYF. CDR3 in DNA: TGTGCCAGCAGCCAAGTCAGGGGGGTAGAAGGAAACACCATATATTTT.